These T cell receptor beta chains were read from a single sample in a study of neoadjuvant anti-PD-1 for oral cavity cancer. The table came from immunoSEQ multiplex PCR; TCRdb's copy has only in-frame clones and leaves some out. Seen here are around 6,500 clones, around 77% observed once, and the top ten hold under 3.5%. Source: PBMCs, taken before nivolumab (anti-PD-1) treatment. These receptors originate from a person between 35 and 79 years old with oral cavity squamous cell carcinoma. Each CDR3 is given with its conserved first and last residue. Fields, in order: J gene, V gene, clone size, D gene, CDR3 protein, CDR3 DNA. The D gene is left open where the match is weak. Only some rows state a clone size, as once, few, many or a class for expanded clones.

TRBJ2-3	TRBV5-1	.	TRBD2	CASSLPSGTGGGSGTDTQYF	TGCGCCAGCAGCTTGCCTTCCGGGACCGGGGGGGGTTCGGGCACAGATACGCAGTATTTT
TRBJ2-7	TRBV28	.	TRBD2	CASSHPGGGYEQYF	TGTGCCAGCAGTCACCCCGGGGGGGGCTACGAGCAGTACTTC
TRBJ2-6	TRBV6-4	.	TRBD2	CASSERGGSGANVLTF	TGTGCCAGCAGTGAGCGGGGGGGCTCTGGGGCCAACGTCCTGACTTTC
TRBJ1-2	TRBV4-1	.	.	CASSQKDSSYGYTF	TGCGCCAGCAGCCAAAAAGACTCAAGCTATGGCTACACCTTC
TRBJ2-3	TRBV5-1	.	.	CASSGGTVSTDTQYF	TGCGCCAGCAGCGGGGGGACGGTTAGCACAGATACGCAGTATTTT
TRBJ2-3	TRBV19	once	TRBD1	CASSIGATGGIQDTQYF	TGTGCCAGTAGTATAGGCGCCACAGGGGGCATACAAGATACGCAGTATTTT
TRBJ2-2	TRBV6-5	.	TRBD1	CASSRQGANGELFF	TGTGCCAGCAGTCGACAGGGGGCTAACGGGGAGCTGTTTTTT
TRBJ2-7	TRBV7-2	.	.	CASSLNGGYEQYF	TGTGCCAGCAGCTTAAATGGAGGCTACGAGCAGTACTTC
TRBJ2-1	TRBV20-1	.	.	CSAAGEQFF	TGCAGTGCTGCAGGGGAGCAGTTCTTC
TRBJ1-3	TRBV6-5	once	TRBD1	CASSMDRGSRNTIYF	TGTGCCAGCAGCATGGACAGGGGTTCTCGCAACACCATATATTTT
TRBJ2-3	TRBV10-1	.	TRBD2	CASSDSGGPGTDTQYF	TGCGCCAGCAGTGATTCGGGGGGGCCGGGCACAGATACGCAGTATTTT
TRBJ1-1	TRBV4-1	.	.	CASSHYLHGMNTEAFF	TGCGCCAGCAGCCACTACCTCCACGGAATGAACACTGAAGCTTTCTTT
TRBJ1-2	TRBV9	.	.	CASSVGTTDFYGGYTF	TGTGCCAGCAGCGTAGGGACAACGGACTTCTATGGCGGCTACACCTTC
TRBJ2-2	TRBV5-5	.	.	CASSLDPVMNTGELFF	TGTGCCAGCAGCTTGGACCCGGTAATGAACACCGGGGAGCTGTTTTTT
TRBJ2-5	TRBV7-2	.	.	CASSTPGLETQYF	TGTGCCAGCAGCACGCCCGGTTTGGAGACCCAGTACTTC
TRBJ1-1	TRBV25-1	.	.	CASSETGMRNTEAFF	TGTGCCAGCAGTGAAACAGGTATGAGGAACACTGAAGCTTTCTTT
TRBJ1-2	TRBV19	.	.	CASSNGGYGYTF	TGTGCCAGTAGTAATGGCGGGTATGGCTACACCTTC
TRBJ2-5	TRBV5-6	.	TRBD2	CASSPGGESETQYF	TGTGCCAGCAGCCCTGGGGGGGAAAGTGAGACCCAGTACTTC
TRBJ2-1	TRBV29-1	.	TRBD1	CSVVRTGLKVNEQFF	TGCAGCGTTGTTAGGACAGGTTTAAAGGTCAATGAGCAGTTCTTC
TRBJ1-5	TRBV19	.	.	CASSPDTYSNQPQHF	TGTGCCAGTAGTCCGGACACATATAGCAATCAGCCCCAGCATTTT
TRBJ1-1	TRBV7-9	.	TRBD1	CASSPRDRGAHLEAFF	TGTGCCAGCAGCCCACGGGACAGGGGCGCTCATCTTGAAGCTTTCTTT
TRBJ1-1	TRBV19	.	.	CASSINRRNTEAFF	TGTGCCAGTAGTATAAACCGTCGGAACACTGAAGCTTTCTTT
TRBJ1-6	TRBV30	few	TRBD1	CAWAGGVYNSPLHF	TGTGCCTGGGCAGGGGGCGTCTATAATTCACCCCTCCACTTT
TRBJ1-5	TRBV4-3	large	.	CASSQDMGQGFQPQHF	TGCGCCAGCAGCCAAGATATGGGGCAGGGTTTCCAGCCCCAGCATTTT
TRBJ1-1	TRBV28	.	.	CASRPRTVNTEAFF	TGTGCCAGCAGACCTCGGACAGTGAACACTGAAGCTTTCTTT
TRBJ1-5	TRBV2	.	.	CASSNQGGKGNQPQHF	TGTGCCAGCAGTAACCAGGGAGGGAAGGGCAATCAGCCCCAGCATTTT
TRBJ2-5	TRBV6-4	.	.	CASSRDIQETQYF	TGTGCCAGCAGCAGGGACATCCAAGAGACCCAGTACTTC
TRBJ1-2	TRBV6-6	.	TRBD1	CASNPTGDAGYGYTF	TGTGCCAGCAACCCGACAGGGGACGCAGGCTATGGCTACACCTTC
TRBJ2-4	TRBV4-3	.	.	CASSPERAGNIQYF	TGCGCCAGCAGCCCAGAGAGGGCGGGAAACATTCAGTACTTC
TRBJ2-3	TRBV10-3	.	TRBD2	CAISQTSGEDTDTQYF	TGTGCCATCAGTCAGACTAGCGGGGAGGACACAGATACGCAGTATTTT
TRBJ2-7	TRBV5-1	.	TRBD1	CASSLEGQGLYEQYF	TGCGCCAGCAGCTTGGAGGGACAGGGACTCTACGAGCAGTACTTC
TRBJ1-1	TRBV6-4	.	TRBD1	CASSDTDRGSEAFF	TGTGCCAGCAGTGACACCGACAGGGGGTCTGAAGCTTTCTTT
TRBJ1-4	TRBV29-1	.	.	CSVEIREANEKLFF	TGCAGCGTTGAAATCAGGGAGGCTAATGAAAAACTGTTTTTT
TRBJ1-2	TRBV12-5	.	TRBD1	CASGLDRGRGYTF	TGTGCTAGTGGTTTGGACAGGGGACGCGGCTACACCTTC
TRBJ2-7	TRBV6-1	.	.	CASSDWGTLPPYEQYF	TGTGCCAGCAGTGACTGGGGGACACTCCCCCCCTACGAGCAGTACTTC
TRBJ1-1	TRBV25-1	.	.	CASSDQGSGIYEAFF	TGTGCCAGCAGTGATCAGGGGTCGGGGATATATGAAGCTTTCTTT
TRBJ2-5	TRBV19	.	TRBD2	CASSIGASGQETQYF	TGTGCCAGTAGTATAGGTGCTAGCGGCCAAGAGACCCAGTACTTC